Below, 30 T cell receptor beta chains from the same sample are listed, as sequenced in a study of T cell responses to AZD1222 COVID-19 vaccine. Sequencing used immunoSEQ multiplex PCR; TCRdb keeps in-frame clones, though not all of them. The sample gives 140,000 or so clones, about 92% of which show up once; 1.5% to 2% is in the top ten. Here the sequenced sample was peripheral blood, taken on day 0 of AZD1222 vaccination. These receptors all come from an adult in good health.

V gene TRBV5-6 combines with J gene TRBJ1-5; D is uncertain. The ends were cut back, 2 bases at V and 5 bases at J, with 5 bases in the middle. The CDR3 length is 12 residues. CDR1 is SGHDT, CDR2 YYEEEE, per germline. In DNA form, the CDR3 reads TGTGCCAGCAGCTTAGGCCATCAGCCCCAGCATTTT. Its translation: CASSLGHQPQHF.

V is TRBV5-1 and J is TRBJ1-1, with D hard to call. Germline V gene data show CDR1 as SGHRS and CDR2 as YFSETQ. V was cut by 4 bases and J by 8 bases, with 18 bases left in between. The CDR3 runs 14 residues. The CDR3, as DNA: TGCGCCAGCAGCCCCCCCGACTACACCAGGGAAGCTTTCTTT. It codes for CASSPPDYTREAFF.

The CDR3 reads CASSLSVGNQPQHF. The CDR3 nucleotides are TGTGCCAGCAGCTTATCGGTAGGCAATCAGCCCCAGCATTTT. V is TRBV11-2 and J is TRBJ1-5, with unresolved D. CDR1 and CDR2 (germline): SGHAT, FQNNGV. The V and J ends lost 2 bases and 2 bases respectively, with 7 bases between them. The CDR3 length is 14 residues.

V is TRBV10-3 and J is TRBJ1-6, with a weak D call TRBD1 (6 bases). CDR1 is ENHRY, CDR2 SYGVKD, per germline. The CDR3 is 12 residues long. Trimming stripped 8 bases from V and 7 bases from J, with 9 bases between. Here the CDR3 DNA reads TGTGCCATCCGTGGACAGAATTCACCCCTCCACTTT. Protein: CAIRGQNSPLHF.

The rearrangement joins TRBV19 to TRBJ2-7; 7 nucleotides line up with TRBD1. With V trimmed by 2 bases and J by 6 bases, 7 bases remained unmatched. The CDR3 is 14 amino acids. Germline V gene lookup returns CDR1 LNHDA and CDR2 SQIVND (reference sequence). CDR3 sequence reads: CASSIRDRVSEQYF. The CDR3 DNA sequence: TGTGCCAGTAGTATACGAGACAGGGTATCCGAGCAGTACTTC.

This clone was observed once. The V gene is TRBV4-2, the J gene TRBJ2-1, with 12 bases aligning to TRBD2. Germline CDR1 reads LGHNA; CDR2 reads YNFKEQ. Unmatched junction bases numbered 9, after V lost 3 bases and J lost 6 bases. The CDR3 covers 17 residues. The CDR3 nucleotides read TGTGCCAGCAGCCAGATTTTAGGACTAGCGGGGTTCAATGAGCAGTTCTTC. Its protein is CASSQILGLAGFNEQFF.

The chain carries TRBV3-1 (or the pseudogene TRBV3-2) and TRBJ2-7, with no clear D. CDR3 length: 14 residues. Trimming took 1 base from V and 2 from J, leaving 9 bases between them. Germline assignment: CDR1 LGHDT and CDR2 YNNKEL (reference sequence). The CDR3: CASSQAGTAYEQYF. The CDR3 nucleotides read TGTGCCAGCAGCCAAGCCGGAACAGCCTACGAGCAGTACTTC.

The chain is built from TRBV6-2 or TRBV6-3 and TRBJ1-3; 7 bases align to TRBD1. Germline V gene lookup returns CDR1 MNHEY and CDR2 SVGEGT. Germline trimming cut 2 bases from V and 3 bases from J; bases unmatched to any gene: 7. CDR3 size: 16 residues. The CDR3 region is CASSYPLDRVGNTIYF. In DNA form, the CDR3 reads TGTGCCAGCAGTTACCCGCTCGACAGGGTTGGAAACACCATATATTTT.

CDR3 amino acids: CASSQEEGAGTEAFF. The CDR3 DNA sequence: TGCGCCAGCAGCCAAGAGGAGGGGGCGGGCACTGAAGCTTTCTTT. This rearrangement joins TRBV4-3 to TRBJ1-1, with 7 bases fitting TRBD1. The CDR3 extends over 15 amino acids. Germline V gene sequence: CDR1 LGHNA, CDR2 YSLEER. J gave up 4 bases and V 0 bases, and 5 bases lay outside the gene matches.

The chain joins TRBV18 to TRBJ1-6; TRBD1 is a possible D gene (5 bases). CDR3 size: 12 residues. Trimming removed 3 bases from V and 13 bases from J, with 10 bases in between. Germline V gene lookup returns CDR1 KGHSH and CDR2 LQKENI. CDR3 nucleotide sequence: TGTGCCAGCTCACCCAGGGATTTTCCCCTCCACTTT. It encodes CASSPRDFPLHF.

This chain connects TRBV6-5 to TRBJ2-5; D perhaps matches TRBD2 (6 bases). V was cut by 10 bases and J by 5 bases, with 17 bases left in between. The CDR3 totals 13 residues. CDR1 is MNHEY and CDR2 is SVGAGI in the germline V gene. CDR3 region: CATQGGAGETQYF. The CDR3 DNA reads TGTGCCACCCAGGGCGGGGCCGGGGAGACCCAGTACTTC.

The chain couples TRBV5-1 to TRBJ2-7, with a possible D match to TRBD1 (5 bases). This CDR3 is built from 18 residues. CDR1 is SGHRS and CDR2 is YFSETQ in the germline V gene. The V end was cut by 1 base, the J end by 5 bases, with 25 bases between. The DNA for the CDR3 is TGCGCCAGCAGCTTGTTGGGGCAAACGGGCATGTCATCTCACGAGCAGTACTTC. Translation: CASSLLGQTGMSSHEQYF.

This clone was seen only once. The rearrangement joins TRBV3-1 (or the pseudogene TRBV3-2) to TRBJ2-1, with a possible D match to TRBD2 (5 bases). Trimming pared 4 bases from V and 7 bases from J, leaving 8 bases between. The germline gives CDR1 LGHDT, CDR2 YNNKEL (reference sequence). This CDR3 has 12 amino acids. The CDR3 protein is CASSLLANEQFF. The CDR3 region has the DNA TGTGCCAGCAGCCTATTAGCGAATGAGCAGTTCTTC.

This chain links TRBV5-1 with TRBJ2-7; no clear D gene. Germline CDR1 is SGHRS and CDR2 is YFSETQ. This CDR3 comprises 13 residues. V was trimmed by 1 base and J by 2 bases, leaving 7 bases between them. In DNA, the CDR3 is TGCGCCAGCAGCTTGATCAGCACCTACGAGCAGTACTTC. The encoded protein is CASSLISTYEQYF.

V gene TRBV5-5 combines with J gene TRBJ1-5; D is unclear. The CDR3 sequence is 15 residues long. The ends were cut back, 4 bases at V and 0 bases at J, with 11 bases in the middle. Per germline, CDR1 SGHKS and CDR2 YYEKEE (reference sequence). This CDR3 reads CASSPAVNSNQPQHF. Here the CDR3 DNA reads TGTGCCAGCAGCCCCGCGGTGAATAGCAATCAGCCCCAGCATTTT. Complete variable domain (other parts from reference TRBV5-5 and TRBJ1-5): DAGVTQSPTHLIKTRGQQVTLRCSPISGHKSVSWYQQVLGQGPQFIFQYYEKEERGRGNFPDRFSARQFPNYSSELNVNALLLGDSALYLCASSPAVNSNQPQHFGDGTRLSIL.

The V and J genes are TRBV7-6 and TRBJ1-4; 10 bases agree with TRBD1. Germline CDR1 SGHVS, CDR2 FNYEAQ. This CDR3 has 15 residues. V trimming: 2 bases; J trimming: 5 bases; junction bases outside the gene matches: 2. CDR3 sequence reads: CASSLSGQGNEKLFF. In DNA form, the CDR3 reads TGTGCCAGCAGCTTATCGGGACAGGGGAATGAAAAACTGTTTTTT.

Note on this clone: The identical CDR3 is also encoded by other nucleotide sequences in the sample. This chain links TRBV5-1 with TRBJ1-1, with unresolved D. Trimming stripped 0 bases from V and 0 bases from J, with 12 bases between. The CDR3 runs 16 residues. CDR1 SGHRS and CDR2 YFSETQ come from the germline V gene. The DNA of the CDR3 is TGCGCCAGCAGCTTGGGAACGGACGGTCTGAACACTGAAGCTTTCTTT. Its translation: CASSLGTDGLNTEAFF.

This chain connects TRBV5-1 to TRBJ1-2; no clear D. The CDR3 runs to 13 residues. V gave up 1 base and J gave up 1 base, with 5 bases separating them. Looked up from germline, CDR1 is SGHRS and CDR2 is YFSETQ. In DNA, the CDR3 is TGCGCCAGCAGCTTGTTCCTTAACTATGGCTACACCTTC. This sequence encodes CASSLFLNYGYTF.

The V call is TRBV7-9, the J call TRBJ2-1; weak D call: TRBD1 (6 bases). Per germline, CDR1 SEHNR and CDR2 FQNEAQ (reference sequence). The CDR3 length is 15 residues. The V end lost 6 bases, the J end lost 2 bases, and 14 bases lay between the germline ends. The CDR3 sequence is CASSEGGYPYNEQFF. The DNA of the CDR3 is TGTGCCAGCAGTGAAGGGGGATACCCCTACAATGAGCAGTTCTTC.

This clone was seen just once. The V and J genes are TRBV7-9 and TRBJ1-6; no clear D gene. V was cut by 5 bases and J by 4 bases, with 3 bases left in between. Germline CDR1 is SEHNR and CDR2 is FQNEAQ (reference sequence). The CDR3 contains 12 residues. CDR3 bases: TGTGCCAGCAGCAGTTATAATTCACCCCTCCACTTT. It translates to CASSSYNSPLHF.

The V gene is TRBV12-3 or TRBV12-4, the J gene TRBJ2-3, with D perhaps matching TRBD1 (5 bases). Trimming stripped 3 bases from V and 4 bases from J, with 8 bases between. This CDR3 region has 13 residues. The CDR3 bases are TGTGCCAGCAGTTTTTTGGGGCCAGATACGCAGTATTTT. It codes for CASSFLGPDTQYF.

The chain carries TRBV19 and TRBJ1-2; 8 positions agree with TRBD1. The V gene end was trimmed by 4 bases and the J gene end by 3 bases; junction bases not matched to a gene: 4. Per the germline V gene, CDR1 is LNHDA and CDR2 is SQIVND (reference sequence). This CDR3 contains 14 residues. Here the CDR3 DNA reads TGTGCCAGTAGTAGTGCAGGGGGCCACTATGGCTACACCTTC. Residues: CASSSAGGHYGYTF.

J is TRBJ1-1 and V is TRBV7-9; D gene unclear. The CDR3 contains 14 residues. V lost 5 bases to trimming and J lost 1 base, with 11 bases between them. The V gene's germline CDR1 is SEHNR and CDR2 FQNEAQ (reference sequence). The CDR3 loop reads CASSRWDANTEAFF. The DNA for the CDR3 is TGTGCCAGCAGCCGCTGGGATGCGAACACTGAAGCTTTCTTT.

Only one count was recorded for this clone. The V gene is TRBV12-3 or TRBV12-4, the J gene TRBJ1-1; D is ambiguous. This CDR3 spans 12 amino acids. V lost 5 bases and J lost 11, with 15 bases in between. The CDR3 sequence: CASSRSALGAFF. CDR3 DNA sequence: TGTGCCAGCAGTCGGTCCGCGCTTGGTGCTTTCTTT.

This rearrangement joins TRBV14 to TRBJ2-7; TRBD1 agrees at 9 bases. This CDR3 contains 14 residues. Germline-derived CDR1 and CDR2 are SGHDN and FVKESK. After removal of 4 bases from V and 6 bases from J, the junction contained 7 bases not matched to a gene. The CDR3 DNA sequence: TGTGCCAGCAGCCGCCTGGGACAGGGCACCGAGCAGTACTTC. Encoded protein: CASSRLGQGTEQYF.

V and J are TRBV5-6 and TRBJ2-1, with TRBD2 matching over 11 bases. Looked up from germline, CDR1 is SGHDT and CDR2 is YYEEEE. V was pared by 6 bases and J by 1 base, with 6 bases of the junction left unmatched. The CDR3 totals 16 residues. CDR3 sequence reads: CASTTLAGGSYNEQFF. CDR3 in DNA: TGTGCCAGCACCACTCTAGCGGGGGGTTCCTACAATGAGCAGTTCTTC.

The chain carries TRBV4-2 and TRBJ1-2, with D unclear. The germline gives CDR1 LGHNA, CDR2 YNFKEQ. This CDR3 contains 15 residues. Trimming stripped 4 bases from V and 7 bases from J, with 19 bases between. CDR3 loop: CASSPTEGWNGGYTF. The CDR3 bases are TGTGCCAGCAGCCCCACGGAGGGTTGGAATGGTGGCTACACCTTC.

The J gene is TRBJ1-3, the V gene TRBV5-5; D gene uncertain. Germline lookup yields CDR1 SGHKS and CDR2 YYEKEE (reference sequence). The CDR3 is 13 amino acids. Between the trimmed V and J ends, which lost 3 bases and 0 bases, there was a span of 4 bases. Written as DNA, the CDR3 is TGTGCCAGCAGCTGGGACTCTGGAAACACCATATATTTT. Translating it yields CASSWDSGNTIYF.

The count of this clone is one. The chain carries TRBV7-2 and TRBJ1-4; D possibly corresponds to TRBD1 (5 bases). This CDR3 has 15 residues. Germline V CDR1 and CDR2: SGHTA, FQGNSA. Between the trimmed V and J ends, which lost 5 bases and 7 bases, there was a span of 17 bases. The CDR3 protein is CASSRGGLFSEKLFF. CDR3 nucleotide sequence: TGTGCCAGCAGCCGCGGGGGACTTTTCAGTGAAAAACTGTTTTTT.

V gene TRBV6-6 combines with J gene TRBJ1-3; D call uncertain. There are 16 residues in the CDR3. Per the germline V gene, CDR1 is MNHNY and CDR2 is SVGAGI (reference sequence). The V gene lost 5 bases and the J gene lost 0 bases, with 14 bases spanning the gap. CDR3 coding DNA: TGTGCCAGCAGTCGCTCCAACCTCCGCTCTGGAAACACCATATATTTT. It specifies CASSRSNLRSGNTIYF.